This T cell receptor beta chain was sequenced in a study of human T cells and chemical hapten exposure. Study-wide context: Per-sample variation in TCR yield stemmed mainly from small pooled library volume differences.

The CDR3 extends over 13 amino acids. Per the germline V gene, CDR1 is MNHEY and CDR2 is SMNVEV (reference sequence). The V end was cut by 3 bases, the J end by 4 bases, with 9 bases between. This clonotype occurred many times. Individual cDNA molecules had unique molecular identifiers attached to them by the library. TCRdb re-called the RACE reads with MiXCR, one entry per CDR3 protein. The sample lists 100,000 to 150,000 distinct CDR3 sequences, about 9.4% occurring once. As to time point: healthy volunteer bleed at 2 weeks. Blood, whole and unfractionated, served as the source for total RNA extraction.

Sequenced material: whole blood. The chain uses TRBV27 and TRBJ1-1, with D possibly being TRBD1 (5 bases). The source is a male donor in good health. Some clones in this sample may be carry-over from other donors' samples. In DNA, the CDR3 is TGTGCCAGCAGTTTCCAGGGCACCACTGAAGCTTTCTTT. It is translated as CASSFQGTTEAFF.